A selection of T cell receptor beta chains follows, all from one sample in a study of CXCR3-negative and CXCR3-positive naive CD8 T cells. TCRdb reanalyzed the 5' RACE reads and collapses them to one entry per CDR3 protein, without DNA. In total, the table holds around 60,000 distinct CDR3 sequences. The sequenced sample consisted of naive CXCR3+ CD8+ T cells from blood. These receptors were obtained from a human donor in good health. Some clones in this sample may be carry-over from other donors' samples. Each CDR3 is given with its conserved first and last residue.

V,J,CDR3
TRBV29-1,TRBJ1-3,CSARVSGNTIYF
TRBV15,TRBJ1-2,CATSRESAFYGYTF
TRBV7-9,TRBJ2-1,CASASGSYNEQFF
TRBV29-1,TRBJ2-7,CSVVRDRVGEQYF
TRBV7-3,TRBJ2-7,CASSLNYGWEQYF
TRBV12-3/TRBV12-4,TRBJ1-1,CASSFTGVRTEAFF
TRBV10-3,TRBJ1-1,CAISESLNTEAFF
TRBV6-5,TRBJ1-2,CASSLGTGYGYTF
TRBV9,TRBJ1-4,CASSPGTLTNEKLFF
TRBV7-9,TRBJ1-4,CASSSPPEAGRQEKLFF
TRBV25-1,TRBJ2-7,CASSEFFPGMAVDEQYF
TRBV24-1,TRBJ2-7,CATSDLGLEEQYF
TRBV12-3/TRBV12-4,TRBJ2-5,CASSLTGAGETQYF
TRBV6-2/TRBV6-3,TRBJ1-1,CASSTPTGLTEAFF
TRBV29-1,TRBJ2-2,CSVEGLEATNTGELFF
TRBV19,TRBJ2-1,CASSPGGLYNEQFF
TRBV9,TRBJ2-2,CATRQGNTGELFF
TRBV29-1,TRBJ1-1,CSTYQGNTEAFF
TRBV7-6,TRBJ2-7,CASSGRAPDGYEQYF
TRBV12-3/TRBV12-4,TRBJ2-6,CASSSGYQANVLTF
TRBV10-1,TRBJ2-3,CASKGKDSHRDTQYF
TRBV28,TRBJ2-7,CASSLGHTEQYF
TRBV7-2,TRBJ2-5,CASSYGGTQYF
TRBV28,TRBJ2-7,CASSPRDSYEQYF
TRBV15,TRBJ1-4,CATGFPNEKLFF
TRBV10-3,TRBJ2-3,CAISDKPGLAGADTQYF
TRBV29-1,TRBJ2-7,CSVGGKGLSHEQYF
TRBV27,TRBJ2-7,CASAYFGGAYEQYF
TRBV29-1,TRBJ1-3,CSVETAPPAGNTIYF
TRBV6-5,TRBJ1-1,CASSYSGGLNTEAFF
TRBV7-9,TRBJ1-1,CASAGAGTEAFF
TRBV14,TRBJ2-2,CASSQLGLYTGELFF
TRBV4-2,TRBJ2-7,CASSQGPGHQYEQYF
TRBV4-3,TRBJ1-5,CASSPCRGSNQPQHF
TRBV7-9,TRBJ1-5,CASSAALGTDFNQPQHF
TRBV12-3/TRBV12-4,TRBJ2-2,CASSFYSSTNTGELFF
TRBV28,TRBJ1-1,CASRTENTEAFF
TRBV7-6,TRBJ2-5,CASSLEAGRSETQYF
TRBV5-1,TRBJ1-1,CASSRRTELNTEAFF
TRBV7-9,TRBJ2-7,CASSFPVDPYEQYF
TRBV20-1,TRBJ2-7,CSATLENSYEQYF
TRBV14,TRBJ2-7,CASSQGPSGRSYEQYF
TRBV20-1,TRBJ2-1,CSARGLAAYNEQFF
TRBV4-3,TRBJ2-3,CASSHSGGGVTDTQYF
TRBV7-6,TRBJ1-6,CASSSGQLNSPLHF
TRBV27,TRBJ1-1,CASSPTTANTEAFF
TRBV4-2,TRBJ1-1,CASTTGALNTEAFF
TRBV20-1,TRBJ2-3,CSARTRGGPDTQYF
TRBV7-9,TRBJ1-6,CASSLVSGDDSPLHF
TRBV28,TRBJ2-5,CASSLMLKDREETQYF